The clone carrying this T cell receptor (beta chain) was counted many times. These data belong to a study of patients and donors after allogeneic stem cell transplantation. TCRdb reprocessed the RT-PCR reads via MiXCR and lists one record per CDR3 protein. The sample contains over 130,000 distinct CDR3 sequences, 37% of which appear only once. CDR1 LGHNA and CDR2 YNFKEQ come from the germline V gene. V was cut by 5 bases and J by 3 bases, with 19 bases left in between. The CDR3 runs 16 residues. This chain links TRBV4-2 with TRBJ1-1; D remains unclear. The sequencing input was blood, either unsorted or a sorted T cell fraction (not recorded which). This TCR was sampled from a human donor who was either an allogeneic HSCT recipient or a stem cell or donor lymphocyte infusion donor (not recorded which). It is not recorded whose cells these are; they may come from a transplant donor. The CDR3: CASSTGPPYWDTEAFF. CDR3 bases: TGTGCCAGCAGCACCGGCCCTCCGTACTGGGACACTGAAGCTTTCTTT.